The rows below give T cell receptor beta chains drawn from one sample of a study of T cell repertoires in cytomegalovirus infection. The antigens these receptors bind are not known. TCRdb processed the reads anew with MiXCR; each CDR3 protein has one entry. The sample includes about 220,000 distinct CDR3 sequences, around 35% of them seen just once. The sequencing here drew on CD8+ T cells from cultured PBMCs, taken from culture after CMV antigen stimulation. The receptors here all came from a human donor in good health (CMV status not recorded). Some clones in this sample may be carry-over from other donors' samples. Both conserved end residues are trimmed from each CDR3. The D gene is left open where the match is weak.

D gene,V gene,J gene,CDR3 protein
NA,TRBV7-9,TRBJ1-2,ASSSSPDRPYGYT
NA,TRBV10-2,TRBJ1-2,ASRDTLNYGYT
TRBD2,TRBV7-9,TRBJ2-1,ASSLGGLAGYNEQF
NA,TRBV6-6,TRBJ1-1,ASSPAKAEAF
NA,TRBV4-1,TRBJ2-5,ASSQDRGETQY
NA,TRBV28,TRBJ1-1,ASSLSQEHLNTEAF
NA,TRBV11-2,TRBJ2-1,ASSLALWGQLYNEQF
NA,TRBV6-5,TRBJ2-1,ASSSIPPGDAYNEQF
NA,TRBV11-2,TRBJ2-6,ASSATGDWANVLT
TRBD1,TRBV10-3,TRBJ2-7,AISKGTAVKSYEQY
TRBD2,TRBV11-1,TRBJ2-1,ASSNRLAGEGEQF
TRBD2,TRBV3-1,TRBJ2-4,ASSQVGGSLAKNIQY
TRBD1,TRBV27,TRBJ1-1,ASSHRTGGTEAF
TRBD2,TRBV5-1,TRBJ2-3,ASTPGTSSITDTQY
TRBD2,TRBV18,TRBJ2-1,ASSTSGRVGNEQF
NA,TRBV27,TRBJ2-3,ASSEDPTDTQY
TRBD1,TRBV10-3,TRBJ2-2,AITETGGTGELF
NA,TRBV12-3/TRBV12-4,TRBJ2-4,ASTIRGAKNIQY